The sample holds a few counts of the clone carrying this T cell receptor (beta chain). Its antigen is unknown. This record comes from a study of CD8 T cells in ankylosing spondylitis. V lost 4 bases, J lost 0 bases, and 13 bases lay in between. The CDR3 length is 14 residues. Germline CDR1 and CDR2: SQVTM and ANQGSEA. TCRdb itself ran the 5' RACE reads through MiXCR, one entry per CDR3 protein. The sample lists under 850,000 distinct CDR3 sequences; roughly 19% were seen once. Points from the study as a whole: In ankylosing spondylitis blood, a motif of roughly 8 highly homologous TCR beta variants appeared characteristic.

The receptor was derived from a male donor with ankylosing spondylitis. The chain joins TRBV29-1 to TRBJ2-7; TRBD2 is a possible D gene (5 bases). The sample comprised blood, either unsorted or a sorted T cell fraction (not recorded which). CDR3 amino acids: CSVVVRGISYEQYF. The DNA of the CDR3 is TGCAGCGTTGTCGTCCGGGGTATCTCCTACGAGCAGTACTTC.